A selection of T cell receptor beta chains follows, all from one sample in a study of blood T cell repertoires in COVID-19. Libraries were prepared by immunoSEQ multiplex PCR; TCRdb keeps only in-frame clonotypes and omits some of them. Of roughly 200,000 clones in the sample, more than 75% were seen once. Sample: peripheral blood. The source of these receptors is a person aged 70 to 79 with COVID-19, enrolled during active disease. CDR3s include the opening cysteine and the closing phenylalanine or tryptophan. The D gene is left open where the match is weak. A row's size may be missing; if present it is once, few, many or a size class.

>NA|TRBD1|14|TRBV9|TRBJ1-2
TGTGCCAGCAGCGTAGGACAGGGAAAGGTTGGCTACACCTTC
CASSVGQGKVGYTF
>NA|NA|14|TRBV5-6|TRBJ2-7
TGTGCCAGCAGCTCCGGGACTGTGACCTACGAGCAGTACTTC
CASSSGTVTYEQYF
>NA|TRBD1|16|TRBV5-5|TRBJ2-7
TGTGCCAGCAGCGCGGGACAGGGGGCTCGAAACTACGAGCAGTACTTC
CASSAGQGARNYEQYF
>NA|TRBD1|17|TRBV5-5|TRBJ1-2
TGTGCCAGCAGCTTGGAATCTTTGGGACAGGGGGTGAATGGCTACACCTTC
CASSLESLGQGVNGYTF
>NA|TRBD1|14|TRBV6-6|TRBJ1-1
TGTGCCAGCAGGATGGGACAGAAGAACACTGAAGCTTTCTTT
CASRMGQKNTEAFF
>NA|TRBD1|16|TRBV5-4|TRBJ1-4
TGTGCCAGCAGCCCAACTCCAGGGGGCAGATCTGAAAAACTGTTTTTT
CASSPTPGGRSEKLFF
>NA|TRBD1|15|TRBV9|TRBJ1-2
TGTGCCAGCAGCGGGGGACAGCTCCTCTACTATGGCTACACCTTC
CASSGGQLLYYGYTF
>once|NA|12|TRBV7-2|TRBJ2-7
TGTGCCAGCGCAGGATTGCTCTACGAGCAGTACTTC
CASAGLLYEQYF
>NA|NA|13|TRBV27|TRBJ2-5
TGTGCCAGCCGGGGGCGGGGGCGCGAGACCCAGTACTTC
CASRGRGRETQYF
>NA|TRBD2|16|TRBV13|TRBJ2-2
TGTGCCAGCAACCCGAGGACTAGCGGGGTTTATGGGGAGCTGTTTTTT
CASNPRTSGVYGELFF
>once|TRBD2|15|TRBV19|TRBJ2-1
TGTGCCAGTAGTATTCAAACTAGCGGGACCTATGAGCAGTTCTTC
CASSIQTSGTYEQFF
>NA|NA|15|TRBV11-2|TRBJ1-1
TGTGCCAGCAGCCTTAGAGGGAACCCGAACACTGAAGCTTTCTTT
CASSLRGNPNTEAFF
>NA|NA|11|TRBV10-3|TRBJ2-5
TGTGCCACTGCCAGACAAGAGACCCAGTACTTC
CATARQETQYF
>few|NA|16|TRBV7-2|TRBJ1-1
TGTGCCAGCAGCTTGGGCGTTGGACTCGTGAACACTGAAGCTTTCTTT
CASSLGVGLVNTEAFF
>NA|TRBD1|15|TRBV10-3|TRBJ1-2
TGTGCCATCAGTGCCGGGACAGGAACAAACTATGGCTACACCTTC
CAISAGTGTNYGYTF
>once|NA|15|TRBV6-6|TRBJ2-1
TGTGCCAGCAGTGATGGGGAGGCCCAGTTCTCTGAGCAGTTCTTC
CASSDGEAQFSEQFF
>NA|NA|15|TRBV7-8|TRBJ2-3
TGTGCCAGCAGCTTAGCGGGGGGGCCGACAGATACGCAGTATTTT
CASSLAGGPTDTQYF
>NA|TRBD2|17|TRBV9|TRBJ2-5
TGTGCCAGCAGCGTAGGTCCGGGACTAGCGTATCCAGAGACCCAGTACTTC
CASSVGPGLAYPETQYF
>NA|NA|14|TRBV30|TRBJ1-2
TGTGCCTGGAGAATTGGGGCTCTAAAAGGGGGCTACACCTTC
CAWRIGALKGGYTF
>NA|NA|11|TRBV29-1|TRBJ2-5
TGCAGCGTTGAAGTGGGCGAGACCCAGTACTTC
CSVEVGETQYF
>NA|NA|15|TRBV7-3|TRBJ2-1
TGTGCCAGCAGCGAGCCTGGGGGGGCGCTAAATGAGCAGTTCTTC
CASSEPGGALNEQFF
>NA|NA|18|TRBV4-3|TRBJ2-2
TGCGCCAGCAGCCAAGATGTTATCGAAGGATGGGGAGCCGGGGAGCTGTTTTTT
CASSQDVIEGWGAGELFF
>NA|TRBD1|15|TRBV6-2/TRBV6-3|TRBJ2-5
TGTGCCAGCAGTTCCCCGGACAGGGGTAAACAGACCCAGTACTTC
CASSSPDRGKQTQYF
>NA|TRBD1|15|TRBV6-2/TRBV6-3|TRBJ2-4
TGTGCCAGCAGCAGACAGGGGCTTTCCAAAAACATTCAGTACTTC
CASSRQGLSKNIQYF
>NA|NA|13|TRBV12-3/TRBV12-4|TRBJ1-1
TGTGCCAGCTCAGACCGGGTGAACACTGAAGCTTTCTTT
CASSDRVNTEAFF
>NA|NA|16|TRBV6-1|TRBJ2-6
TGTGCCAGCAGTGTTCACAGGAACTCTGGGGCCAACGTCCTGACTTTC
CASSVHRNSGANVLTF
>NA|NA|12|TRBV6-5|TRBJ2-3
TGTGCCAGCAGAAGTTCAGGAGATACGCAGTATTTT
CASRSSGDTQYF
>NA|NA|15|TRBV6-2/TRBV6-3|TRBJ2-7
TGTGCCAGCAGTCCCGCCCGGGGAGTAATCTACGAGCAGTACTTC
CASSPARGVIYEQYF
>NA|NA|14|TRBV19|TRBJ2-6
TGTGCCAGTTCCCAGGGTCCCGGGGCCAACGTCCTGACTTTC
CASSQGPGANVLTF
>NA|NA|13|TRBV18|TRBJ2-7
TGTGCCAGCTCTTCGGACAGCTCCTACGAGCAGTACTTC
CASSSDSSYEQYF
>once|NA|14|TRBV2|TRBJ1-4
TGTGCCAGCAGTGGCAGAAATTATAATGAAAAACTGTTTTTT
CASSGRNYNEKLFF
>NA|NA|15|TRBV10-3|TRBJ2-7
TGTGCCGCCAAGGCGTTAGCAGACAGCTCCTACGAGCAGTACTTC
CAAKALADSSYEQYF
>NA|NA|14|TRBV20-1|TRBJ2-2
TGCAGTGCTAGTCGAGGGACGAACACCGGGGAGCTGTTTTTT
CSASRGTNTGELFF
>NA|NA|15|TRBV7-2|TRBJ1-2
TGTGCCAGCAGCTTAGTCGCAGGGGAAGGCTATGGCTACACCTTC
CASSLVAGEGYGYTF
>NA|NA|17|TRBV7-2|TRBJ1-6
TGTGCCAGCAGCTTATCCGGGAGAGCCTTCCAGGAATCACCCCTCCACTTT
CASSLSGRAFQESPLHF
>NA|NA|14|TRBV10-2|TRBJ2-3
TGCGCCAGCAGTCGCGGGGGCCCCACAGATACGCAGTATTTT
CASSRGGPTDTQYF
>NA|TRBD1|14|TRBV11-3|TRBJ2-3
TGTGCCAGCAGCCCGGGACAGGAAGCAGATACGCAGTATTTT
CASSPGQEADTQYF
>NA|TRBD1|14|TRBV5-1|TRBJ2-1
TGCGCCAGCAGACCGGGACAGGGAGGAAGCGGGCAGTTCTTC
CASRPGQGGSGQFF
>NA|TRBD2|14|TRBV3-1/TRBV3-2|TRBJ2-1
TGTGCCAGCAGCCCGGGACTAGCGGGAAATGAGCAGTTCTTC
CASSPGLAGNEQFF
>NA|TRBD2|17|TRBV28|TRBJ2-1
TGTGCCAGCAGTCCCCCCGGGGGGGGAGGGCCCTCGGGTGAGCAGTTCTTC
CASSPPGGGGPSGEQFF